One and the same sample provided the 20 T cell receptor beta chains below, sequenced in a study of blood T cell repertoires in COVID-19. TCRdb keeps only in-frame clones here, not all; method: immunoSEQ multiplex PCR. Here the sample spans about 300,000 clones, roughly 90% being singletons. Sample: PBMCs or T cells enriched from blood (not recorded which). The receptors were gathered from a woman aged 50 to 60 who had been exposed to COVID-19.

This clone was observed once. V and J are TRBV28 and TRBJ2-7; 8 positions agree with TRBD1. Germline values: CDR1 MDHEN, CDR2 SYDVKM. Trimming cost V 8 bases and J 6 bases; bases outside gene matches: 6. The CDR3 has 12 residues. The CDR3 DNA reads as TGTGCCAGCGATAGACAGGGGATCGAGCAGTACTTC. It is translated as CASDRQGIEQYF.

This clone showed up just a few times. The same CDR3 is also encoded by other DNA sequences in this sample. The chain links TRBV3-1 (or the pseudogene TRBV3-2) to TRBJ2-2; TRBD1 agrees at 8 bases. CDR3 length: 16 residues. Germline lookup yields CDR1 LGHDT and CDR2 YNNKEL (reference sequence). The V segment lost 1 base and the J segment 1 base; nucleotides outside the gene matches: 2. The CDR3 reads CASSQAGTGNTGELFF. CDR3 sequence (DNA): TGTGCCAGCAGCCAAGCCGGGACAGGGAACACCGGGGAGCTGTTTTTT.

The CDR3 loop is CATARGGPGANVLTF. In nucleotides, the CDR3 is TGTGCCACTGCCCGAGGAGGGCCTGGGGCCAACGTCCTGACTTTC. The chain links TRBV5-4 to TRBJ2-6, with a possible D match to TRBD2 (6 bases). The CDR3 runs to 15 residues. Per germline, CDR1 SGHNT and CDR2 YYREEE (reference sequence). Trimming removed 9 bases from V and 2 bases from J, with 15 bases in between.

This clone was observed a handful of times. The CDR3 bases are TGTGCCAGCAGCCAAGAAGCACAGATGAACACTGAAGCTTTCTTT. It yields the protein CASSQEAQMNTEAFF. V is TRBV4-2 and J is TRBJ1-1; no clear D. The CDR3 covers 15 residues. CDR1 is LGHNA and CDR2 is YNFKEQ in the germline V gene. V was trimmed by 0 bases and J by 0 bases, leaving 8 bases between them.

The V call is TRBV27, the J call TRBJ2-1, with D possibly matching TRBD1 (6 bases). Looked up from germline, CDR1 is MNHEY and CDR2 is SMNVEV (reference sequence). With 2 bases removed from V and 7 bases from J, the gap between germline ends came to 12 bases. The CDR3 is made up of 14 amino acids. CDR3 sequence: CASSLDRIGNEQFF. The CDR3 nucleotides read TGTGCCAGCAGTTTAGACAGGATAGGGAATGAGCAGTTCTTC.

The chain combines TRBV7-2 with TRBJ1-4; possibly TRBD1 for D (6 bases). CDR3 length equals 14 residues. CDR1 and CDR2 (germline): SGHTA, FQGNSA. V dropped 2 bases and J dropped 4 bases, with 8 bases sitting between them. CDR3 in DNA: TGTGCCAGCAGCTTAAAACAGGGTAATGAAAAACTGTTTTTT. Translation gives CASSLKQGNEKLFF.

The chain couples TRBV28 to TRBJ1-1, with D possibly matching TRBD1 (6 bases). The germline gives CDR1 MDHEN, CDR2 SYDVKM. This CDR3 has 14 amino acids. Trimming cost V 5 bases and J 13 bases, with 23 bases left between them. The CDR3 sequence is CASSEGAGALISFF. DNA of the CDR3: TGTGCCAGCAGTGAAGGGGCAGGGGCTCTGATCAGTTTCTTT. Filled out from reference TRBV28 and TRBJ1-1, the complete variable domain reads DVKVTQSSRYLVKRTGEKVFLECVQDMDHENMFWYRQDPGLGLRLIYFSYDVKMKEKGDIPEGYSVSREKKERFSLILESASTNQTSMYLCASSEGAGALISFFGQGTRLTVV.

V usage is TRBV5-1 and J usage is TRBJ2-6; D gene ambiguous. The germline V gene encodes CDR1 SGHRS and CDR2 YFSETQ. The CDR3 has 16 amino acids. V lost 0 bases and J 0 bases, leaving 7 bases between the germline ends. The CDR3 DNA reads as TGCGCCAGCAGCTTGGGGCAGGACTCTGGGGCCAACGTCCTGACTTTC. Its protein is CASSLGQDSGANVLTF.

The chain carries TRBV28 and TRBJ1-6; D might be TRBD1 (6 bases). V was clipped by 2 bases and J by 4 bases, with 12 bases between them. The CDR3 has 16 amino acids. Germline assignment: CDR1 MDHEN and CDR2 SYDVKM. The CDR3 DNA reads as TGTGCCAGCAGTTTAAGGGCCAGGGGTTATAATTCACCCCTCCACTTT. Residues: CASSLRARGYNSPLHF.

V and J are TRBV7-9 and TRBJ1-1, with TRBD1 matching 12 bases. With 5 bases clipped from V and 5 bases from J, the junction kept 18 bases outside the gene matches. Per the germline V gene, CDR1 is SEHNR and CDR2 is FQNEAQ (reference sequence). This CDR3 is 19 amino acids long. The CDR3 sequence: CASSHSAGTGGGGSTEAFF. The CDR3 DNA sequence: TGTGCCAGCAGCCACTCCGCCGGGACAGGGGGCGGGGGGAGTACTGAAGCTTTCTTT.

The CDR3 DNA is TGCGCCAGCAGCAGGAAGAGCACATCCGGGACAGTGGCCACCGGGGAGCTGTTTTTT. It yields the protein CASSRKSTSGTVATGELFF. This chain joins TRBV5-1 and TRBJ2-2; 7 nucleotides match TRBD1. The CDR3 covers 19 residues. The ends lost 4 bases at V and 4 bases at J; junction bases unmatched: 19. CDR1 is SGHRS and CDR2 is YFSETQ in the germline V gene.

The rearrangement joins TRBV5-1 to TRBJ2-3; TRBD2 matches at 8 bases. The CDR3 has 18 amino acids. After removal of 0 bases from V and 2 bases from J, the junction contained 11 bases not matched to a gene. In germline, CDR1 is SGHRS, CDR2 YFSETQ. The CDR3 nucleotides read TGCGCCAGCAGCTTGGAAGGTGGGGGGACTAGGACCACAGATACGCAGTATTTT. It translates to CASSLEGGGTRTTDTQYF.

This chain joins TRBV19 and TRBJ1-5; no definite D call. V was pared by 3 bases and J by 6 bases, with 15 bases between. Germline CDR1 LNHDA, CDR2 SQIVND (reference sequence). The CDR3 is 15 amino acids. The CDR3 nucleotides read TGTGCCAGTAGTATCTACTGGGGAGAGGTTCAGCCCCAGCATTTT. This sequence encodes CASSIYWGEVQPQHF.

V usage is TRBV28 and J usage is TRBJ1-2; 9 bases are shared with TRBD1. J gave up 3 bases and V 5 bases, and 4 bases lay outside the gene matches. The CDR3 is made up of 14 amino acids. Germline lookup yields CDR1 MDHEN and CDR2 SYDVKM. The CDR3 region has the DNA TGTGCCAGCAGTGGGACAGGGTCGCACTATGGCTACACCTTC. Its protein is CASSGTGSHYGYTF.

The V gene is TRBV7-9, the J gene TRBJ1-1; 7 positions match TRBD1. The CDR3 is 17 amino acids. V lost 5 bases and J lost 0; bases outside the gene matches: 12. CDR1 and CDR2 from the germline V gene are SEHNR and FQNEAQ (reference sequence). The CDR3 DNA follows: TGTGCCAGCAGCCGACGAATACAGGGGCCCATGAACACTGAAGCTTTCTTT. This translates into CASSRRIQGPMNTEAFF.

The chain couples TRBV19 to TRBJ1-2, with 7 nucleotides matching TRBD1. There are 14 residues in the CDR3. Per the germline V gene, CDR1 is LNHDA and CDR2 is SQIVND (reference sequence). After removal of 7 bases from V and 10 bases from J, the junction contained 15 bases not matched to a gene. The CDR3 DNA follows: TGTGCCAGTATCTTAGGACAGGCGACTGAAACCTACACCTTC. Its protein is CASILGQATETYTF.

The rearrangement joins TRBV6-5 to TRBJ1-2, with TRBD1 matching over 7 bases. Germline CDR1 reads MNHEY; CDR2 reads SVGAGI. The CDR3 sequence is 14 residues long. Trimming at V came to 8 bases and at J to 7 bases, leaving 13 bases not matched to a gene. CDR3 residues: CASGGLMTGIGYTF. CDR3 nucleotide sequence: TGTGCCAGCGGGGGCCTAATGACAGGGATTGGCTACACCTTC.

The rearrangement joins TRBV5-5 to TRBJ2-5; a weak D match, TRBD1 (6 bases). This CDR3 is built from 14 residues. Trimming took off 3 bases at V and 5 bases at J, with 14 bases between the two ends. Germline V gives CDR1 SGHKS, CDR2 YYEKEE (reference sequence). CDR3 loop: CASSYMGARETQYF. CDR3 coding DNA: TGTGCCAGCAGCTACATGGGGGCGCGGGAGACCCAGTACTTC.

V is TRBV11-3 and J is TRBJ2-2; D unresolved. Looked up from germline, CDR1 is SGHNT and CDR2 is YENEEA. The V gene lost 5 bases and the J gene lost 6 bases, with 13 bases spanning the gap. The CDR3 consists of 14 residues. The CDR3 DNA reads TGTGCCAGCAGCCCAACACGGAGCCCCGGGGAGCTGTTTTTT. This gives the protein CASSPTRSPGELFF.

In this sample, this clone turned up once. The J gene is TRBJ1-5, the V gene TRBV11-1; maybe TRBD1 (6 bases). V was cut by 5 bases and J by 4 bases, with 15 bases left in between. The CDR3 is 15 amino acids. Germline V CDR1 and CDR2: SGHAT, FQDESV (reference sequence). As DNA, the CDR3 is TGTGCCAGCAGCCGCGGACCAGGGGCTAATCAGCCCCAGCATTTT. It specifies CASSRGPGANQPQHF. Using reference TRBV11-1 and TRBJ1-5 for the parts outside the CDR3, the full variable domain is EAEVAQSPRYKITEKSQAVAFWCDPISGHATLYWYRQILGQGPELLVQFQDESVVDDSQLPKDRFSAERLKGVDSTLKIQPAELGDSAMYLCASSRGPGANQPQHFGDGTRLSIL.